The 26 T cell receptor beta chains below all came from one sample that was sequenced in a study of Graves' ophthalmopathy and Graves' hyperthyroidism. RNA transcripts were the source from which TCR beta CDR3 regions were amplified. The first round was an RT-PCR with HTBI primers, and the second round was a multiplex PCR. TCRdb fed the multiplex PCR reads into MiXCR, producing one record per CDR3 protein. The sample yields about 480,000 distinct CDR3 sequences, 14% seen once. What was sequenced was blood. All receptors come from a woman between 25 and 40 years old with Graves' ophthalmopathy.

This clonotype came up many times. The rearrangement links TRBV12-3 or TRBV12-4 to TRBJ1-5, with 8 bases matching TRBD1. CDR3 size: 15 residues. J gave up 4 bases and V 5 bases, and 7 bases lay outside the gene matches. DNA of the CDR3: TGTGCCAGCAGTACCGCAGGGGGCAGGAATCAGCCCCAGCATTTT. Translated, it gives CASSTAGGRNQPQHF.

Of note for this clonotype: The junction differs from germline at one of its ends, possibly a read error. The CDR3 region is CARRSTPTGELCF. CDR3 in DNA: TGTGCCAGACGGTCCACCCCCACCGGGGAGCTGTGTTTT. The chain uses TRBV6-1 and TRBJ2-2; D may be TRBD2 (5 bases). The CDR3 runs 13 residues. The germline gives CDR1 MNHNS, CDR2 SASEGT.

Ten or more counts support this clonotype. V and J are TRBV11-2 and TRBJ1-1, with a possible D match to TRBD1 (5 bases). Trimming shortened V by 3 bases and J by 1 base, and 9 bases separated the two germline ends. The CDR3 has 14 residues. Germline CDR1 and CDR2: SGHAT and FQNNGV. The DNA of the CDR3 is TGTGCCAGCAGCTTCGACAGACCGAACACTGAAGCTTTCTTT. It yields the protein CASSFDRPNTEAFF.

This clonotype was recorded a few times. The chain carries TRBV5-1 and TRBJ1-1; D might be TRBD1 (5 bases). V lost 4 bases and J 4 bases, leaving 14 bases between the germline ends. The CDR3 runs to 14 residues. Germline CDR1 reads SGHRS; CDR2 reads YFSETQ. The CDR3 DNA reads TGCGCCAGCAGCGGGGAGGGGTTCGGCACTGAAGCTTTCTTT. Its protein product is CASSGEGFGTEAFF. The full variable domain, with the rest looked up from reference TRBV5-1 and TRBJ1-1, is KAGVTQTPRYLIKTRGQQVTLSCSPISGHRSVSWYQQTPGQGLQFLFEYFSETQRNKGNFPGRFSGRQFSNSRSEMNVSTLELGDSALYLCASSGEGFGTEAFFGQGTRLTVV.

This clonotype has ten or more counts. CDR3 sequence: CASSPRGGQYF. CDR3 DNA sequence: TGTGCCAGCAGTCCCCGAGGGGGGCAGTACTTC. The chain links TRBV28 to TRBJ2-7, with a possible D match to TRBD1 (6 bases). The CDR3 runs 11 residues. CDR1 is MDHEN and CDR2 is SYDVKM in the germline V gene. V was shortened by 5 bases and J by 9 bases, with 11 bases between the two germline ends.

This clonotype was recorded a few times. This chain links TRBV30 with TRBJ1-2; 10 bases align to TRBD1. The CDR3 consists of 14 residues. The V gene end was trimmed by 4 bases and the J gene end by 5 bases; junction bases not matched to a gene: 7. Germline-derived CDR1 and CDR2 are GTSNPN and SVGIG (reference sequence). CDR3: CAWKRQGAKYGYTF. The CDR3 DNA follows: TGTGCCTGGAAGCGACAGGGGGCAAAGTATGGCTACACCTTC.

For this clonotype: This likely comes from a read error, as the CDR3 has no conserved phenylalanine or tryptophan at its end. The DNA is left out, because the CDR3 cannot be placed on it with certainty; the CDR3 is given as TCRdb lists it. This chain connects TRBV5-4 to TRBJ1-1; TRBD1 is the table's D call and was not checked against the DNA. 18 amino acids form the CDR3, both terminal residues included. Germline-derived CDR1 and CDR2 are SGHNT and YYREEE (reference sequence). CDR3 residues: CASSFLVNTGTVNTEACL.

This clonotype appeared many times. The chain is built from TRBV28 and TRBJ1-2; 9 positions agree with TRBD1. Per germline, CDR1 MDHEN and CDR2 SYDVKM. The V segment lost 5 bases and the J segment 4 bases; nucleotides outside the gene matches: 5. The CDR3 is made up of 14 amino acids. The CDR3: CASSPADRGYGYTF. The CDR3 DNA follows: TGTGCCAGCAGTCCCGCGGACAGGGGCTATGGCTACACCTTC.

This clonotype was detected ten times or more. The V call is TRBV6-1, the J call TRBJ2-7; the D gene is possibly TRBD1 (6 bases). CDR3 length equals 14 residues. Germline CDR1 reads MNHNS; CDR2 reads SASEGT. V was shortened by 5 bases and J by 5 bases, with 16 bases between the two germline ends. CDR3 region: CASSKSRGVDEQYF. CDR3 DNA sequence: TGTGCCAGCAGTAAAAGCAGGGGAGTGGACGAGCAGTACTTC.

The chain is built from TRBV27 and TRBJ2-7, with D possibly being TRBD1 (6 bases). Germline lookup yields CDR1 MNHEY and CDR2 SMNVEV (reference sequence). V lost 4 bases and J lost 5, with 18 bases in between. There are 15 residues in the CDR3. Here the CDR3 reads CASSSSTGYGDEQYF. The CDR3 region has the DNA TGTGCCAGCAGTTCATCCACAGGGTACGGGGACGAGCAGTACTTC.

This clonotype was detected ten times or more. This chain links TRBV7-9 with TRBJ2-7; D may be TRBD2 (5 bases). Germline V gene sequence: CDR1 SEHNR, CDR2 FQNEAQ (reference sequence). This CDR3 is 15 amino acids long. Trimming took off 5 bases at V and 5 bases at J, with 19 bases between the two ends. The CDR3 coding sequence is TGTGCCAGCAGCGGGCATCGGACTGTTGGCGACGAGCAGTACTTC. Amino acid sequence: CASSGHRTVGDEQYF.

This clonotype was seen at least ten times. The genes are TRBV13 and TRBJ2-6; 7 nucleotides agree with TRBD2. Germline lookup yields CDR1 PRHDT and CDR2 FYEKMQ (reference sequence). CDR3 length: 20 amino acids. The J segment lost 0 bases and the V segment lost 5 bases, leaving 16 bases of the junction unmatched. CDR3: CASSVAWGGPASSGANVLTF. Here the CDR3 DNA reads TGTGCCAGCAGCGTAGCATGGGGGGGACCGGCGTCCTCTGGGGCCAACGTCCTGACTTTC.

This clonotype appeared many times. The chain recombines TRBV19 with TRBJ2-7; maybe TRBD1 (5 bases). Deletions cut 5 bases from V and 3 bases from J, with 23 bases between. From germline, CDR1 is LNHDA and CDR2 SQIVND (reference sequence). CDR3 length: 17 amino acids. The CDR3: CASSVLTGTKASYEQYF. The CDR3 DNA follows: TGTGCCAGTAGTGTCCTAACAGGAACCAAAGCCAGCTACGAGCAGTACTTC.

The rearrangement links TRBV15 to TRBJ2-7; the D is unclear. The CDR3 spans 14 residues. The V end lost 1 base, the J end lost 0 bases, and 7 bases lay between the germline ends. The germline gives CDR1 LNHNV, CDR2 YYDKDF (reference sequence). CDR3 coding DNA: TGTGCCACCAGCAGAGCGCCCAGCTCCTACGAGCAGTACTTC. It is translated as CATSRAPSSYEQYF. Together with reference TRBV15 and TRBJ2-7, the CDR3 gives the full variable domain: DAMVIQNPRYQVTQFGKPVTLSCSQTLNHNVMYWYQQKSSQAPKLLFHYYDKDFNNEADTPDNFQSRRPNTSFCFLDIRSPGLGDTAMYLCATSRAPSSYEQYFGPGTRLTVT.

This clonotype occurred a few times. This CDR3 reads CASSQESRLQNYEQYF. The DNA for the CDR3 is TGCGCCAGCAGCCAAGAAAGTCGACTACAAAACTACGAGCAGTACTTC. The rearrangement joins TRBV4-1 to TRBJ2-7, with D possibly matching TRBD2 (5 bases). Germline CDR1 is MGHRA and CDR2 is YSYEKL. The CDR3 spans 16 residues. V lost 0 bases and J lost 3, with 15 bases in between.

This clonotype was detected ten times or more. V and J are TRBV4-1 and TRBJ1-6; a weak D match, TRBD1 (5 bases). From germline, CDR1 is MGHRA and CDR2 YSYEKL. The CDR3 is made up of 20 amino acids. Trimming took off 2 bases at V and 7 bases at J, with 27 bases between the two ends. The DNA for the CDR3 is TGCGCCAGCAGCCAATCGTGGGTCGCGAGCCGTAACAGGCGGAATTCACCCCTCCACTTT. Translated: CASSQSWVASRNRRNSPLHF.

Comments on this clonotype: The junction departs from the called germline gene at one end, perhaps through a read error. J is TRBJ1-1 and V is TRBV19; a weak D match, TRBD1 (6 bases). The germline gives CDR1 LNHDA, CDR2 SQIVND (reference sequence). The CDR3 loop spans 11 amino acids. CDR3: CASSIPGEACF. DNA of the CDR3: TGTGCCAGTAGTATACCAGGGGAAGCTTGCTTT.

This clonotype was seen many times. The chain has TRBV30 and TRBJ2-5; D perhaps matches TRBD2 (5 bases). Between the trimmed V and J ends, which lost 2 bases and 5 bases, there was a span of 6 bases. Germline V gene data show CDR1 as GTSNPN and CDR2 as SVGIG (reference sequence). The CDR3 has 11 residues. The CDR3 DNA reads TGTGCCTGGAGTCCGGGGGAGACCCAGTACTTC. Translation: CAWSPGETQYF.

The chain uses TRBV5-6 and TRBJ1-1; D is unclear. V was clipped by 4 bases and J by 3 bases, with 16 bases between them. Germline V gives CDR1 SGHDT, CDR2 YYEEEE. The CDR3 is made up of 15 amino acids. The CDR3: CASSPAGGVDTEAFF. The CDR3 DNA is TGTGCCAGCAGCCCGGCTGGCGGGGTGGACACTGAAGCTTTCTTT.

In its sample, this clonotype was seen a few times. The junction and the germline gene differ at one end; a read error may be behind it. The J gene is TRBJ2-2, the V gene TRBV7-3; 8 positions agree with TRBD1. Germline CDR1 reads SGHTA; CDR2 reads FQGTGA. This CDR3 region has 14 residues. The CDR3 reads CASSSTGVAGELLF. The CDR3 DNA reads TGTGCCAGCAGCTCGACAGGGGTTGCCGGGGAGCTGTTGTTT.

The gene calls are TRBV5-1 and TRBJ2-7; D perhaps matches TRBD1 (5 bases). The V and J ends lost 3 bases and 7 bases respectively, with 11 bases between them. Germline loops: CDR1 SGHRS, CDR2 YFSETQ. The CDR3 totals 12 residues. CDR3 nucleotide sequence: TGCGCCAGCAGCTCCTCACCAGGGGAGCAGTACTTC. Translated: CASSSSPGEQYF.

This clonotype has at least ten counts. The rearrangement uses TRBV4-1 and TRBJ2-2; 11 nucleotides align to TRBD2. After removal of 3 bases from V and 2 bases from J, the junction contained 5 bases not matched to a gene. The CDR3 consists of 17 residues. CDR1 and CDR2 from the germline V gene are MGHRA and YSYEKL. CDR3 residues: CASSHLGLAGNTGELFF. The CDR3 DNA reads TGCGCCAGCAGCCACCTTGGACTAGCGGGTAACACCGGGGAGCTGTTTTTT.

This clonotype was recorded many times. This chain connects TRBV6-7 to TRBJ2-7, with 7 positions matching TRBD1. TRBV6-7 is designated an ORF whose function remains uncertain. The V segment lost 2 bases and the J segment 6 bases; nucleotides outside the gene matches: 13. This CDR3 has 16 amino acids. CDR3 amino acids: CASSYPPGQDGGEQYF. Here the CDR3 DNA reads TGTGCCAGCAGTTACCCTCCCGGACAGGACGGTGGCGAGCAGTACTTC.

This clonotype was found a few times. This chain links TRBV9 with TRBJ1-2; tentative D call: TRBD1 (6 bases). Trimming took 2 bases from V and 4 from J, leaving 15 bases between them. The CDR3 runs to 15 residues. Germline values: CDR1 SGDLS, CDR2 YYNGEE. The CDR3: CASSVDSQTPYGYTF. The CDR3 DNA sequence: TGTGCCAGCAGCGTGGACAGCCAAACCCCCTATGGCTACACCTTC.

V and J are TRBV12-3 or TRBV12-4 and TRBJ1-1, with D unclear. The CDR3 has 15 residues. Trimming shortened V by 4 bases and J by 1 base, and 13 bases separated the two germline ends. The CDR3 protein is CASSSGGRRNTEAFF. The CDR3 coding sequence is TGTGCCAGCAGTTCAGGCGGACGGCGGAACACTGAAGCTTTCTTT.

This clonotype was seen repeatedly, ten times or more. The J gene is TRBJ2-5, the V gene TRBV28; 9 bases are shared with TRBD1. Germline V gene lookup returns CDR1 MDHEN and CDR2 SYDVKM. Unmatched junction bases numbered 5, after V lost 5 bases and J lost 1 base. CDR3 length: 15 amino acids. CDR3 sequence reads: CASSRDRATQETQYF. The CDR3 bases are TGTGCCAGCAGTCGGGACAGGGCGACCCAAGAGACCCAGTACTTC.